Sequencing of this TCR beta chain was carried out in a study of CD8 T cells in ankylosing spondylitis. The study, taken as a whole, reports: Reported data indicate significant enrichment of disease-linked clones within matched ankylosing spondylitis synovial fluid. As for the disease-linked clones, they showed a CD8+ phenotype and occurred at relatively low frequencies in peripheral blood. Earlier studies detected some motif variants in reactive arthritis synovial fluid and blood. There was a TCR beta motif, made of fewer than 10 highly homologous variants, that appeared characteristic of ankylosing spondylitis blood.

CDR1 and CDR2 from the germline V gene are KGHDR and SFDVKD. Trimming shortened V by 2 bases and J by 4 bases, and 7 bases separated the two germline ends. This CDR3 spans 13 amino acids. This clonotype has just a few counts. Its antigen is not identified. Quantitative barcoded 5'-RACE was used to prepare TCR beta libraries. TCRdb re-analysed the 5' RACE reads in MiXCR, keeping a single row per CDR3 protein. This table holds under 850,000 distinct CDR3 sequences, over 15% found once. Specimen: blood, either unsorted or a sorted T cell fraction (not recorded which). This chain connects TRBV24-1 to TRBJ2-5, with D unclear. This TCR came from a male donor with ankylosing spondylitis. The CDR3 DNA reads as TGTGCCACCAGTGATTGGCAGTCAGAGACCCAGTACTTC. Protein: CATSDWQSETQYF.